Listed here are 21 T cell receptor beta chains from one sample, sequenced in a study of T cell responses to AZD1222 COVID-19 vaccine. Method: immunoSEQ multiplex PCR; TCRdb's copy keeps in-frame clones and lacks some. The data show about 100,000 clones, around nine tenths seen once. This specimen consisted of peripheral blood, obtained 28 days after the second AZD1222 dose. The receptors stem from an adult who received the AZD1222 COVID-19 vaccine.

The rearrangement uses TRBV18 and TRBJ2-7; D gene uncertain. Germline lookup yields CDR1 KGHSH and CDR2 LQKENI. V lost 5 bases and J 4 bases, leaving 9 bases between the germline ends. The CDR3 has 12 amino acids. CDR3 amino acids: CASSDLLYEQYF. CDR3 coding DNA: TGTGCCAGCTCAGACCTACTTTACGAGCAGTACTTC.

This sequence joins TRBV5-1 and TRBJ2-3; 7 bases are a match to TRBD2. The CDR3 sequence is 16 residues long. Germline-derived CDR1 and CDR2 are SGHRS and YFSETQ. V dropped 0 bases and J dropped 5; count of bases not matched to a gene: 9. Written as DNA, the CDR3 is TGCGCCAGCAGCTTGGGCGCGGGAGTTGGTGTAGATACGCAGTATTTT. It is translated as CASSLGAGVGVDTQYF.

This clone was detected a few times. The chain uses TRBV18 and TRBJ2-1; no definite D call. Germline CDR1 and CDR2: KGHSH and LQKENI. The CDR3 is 15 amino acids. The V end lost 4 bases, the J end lost 4 bases, and 14 bases lay between the germline ends. The CDR3 sequence: CASSRKIHFYNEQFF. CDR3 DNA sequence: TGTGCCAGCTCACGGAAGATTCACTTTTACAATGAGCAGTTCTTC.

The chain joins TRBV5-6 to TRBJ1-1, with D possibly matching TRBD1 (5 bases). V was clipped by 4 bases and J by 2 bases, with 12 bases between them. Germline CDR1 reads SGHDT; CDR2 reads YYEEEE. This CDR3 comprises 14 residues. The CDR3 here is CASSILTENTEAFF. CDR3 nucleotides: TGTGCCAGCAGCATATTGACAGAAAACACTGAAGCTTTCTTT.

The gene calls are TRBV7-2 and TRBJ2-7; TRBD1 matches 7 bases. Trimming cost V 1 base and J 4 bases; bases outside gene matches: 4. The germline V gene encodes CDR1 SGHTA and CDR2 FQGNSA. The CDR3 contains 14 residues. The DNA for the CDR3 is TGTGCCAGCAGCTTAGGGGGACAGCCGTACGAGCAGTACTTC. Its translation: CASSLGGQPYEQYF.

J is TRBJ2-5 and V is TRBV5-1; 13 bases are a match to TRBD2. CDR1 is SGHRS and CDR2 is YFSETQ in the germline V gene. Trimming removed 6 bases from V and 2 bases from J; junction bases left unmatched: 1. This CDR3 contains 14 residues. The CDR3 DNA reads TGCGCCAGCACGGGACTAGCGGGACAAGAGACCCAGTACTTC. It is translated as CASTGLAGQETQYF.

This chain joins TRBV14 and TRBJ2-1; D call uncertain. Germline V gives CDR1 SGHDN, CDR2 FVKESK. The CDR3 runs to 16 residues. Between the trimmed V and J ends, which lost 2 bases and 8 bases, there was a span of 19 bases. The DNA for the CDR3 is TGTGCCAGCAGCCAACCAGGTACTCCCCAAGGCCATGAGCAGTTCTTC. Protein product: CASSQPGTPQGHEQFF.

Concerning this clone: Within the sample, other DNA sequences also encode this same CDR3. This sequence joins TRBV9 and TRBJ1-2; 7 positions agree with TRBD1. Germline V CDR1 and CDR2: SGDLS, YYNGEE. With V trimmed by 0 bases and J by 6 bases, 5 bases remained unmatched. This CDR3 is 14 amino acids long. The CDR3 loop is CASSVGDREDGYTF. DNA for the CDR3: TGTGCCAGCAGCGTAGGCGACAGGGAGGATGGCTACACCTTC.

This chain uses TRBV7-2 with TRBJ2-5; D tentatively fits TRBD1 or TRBD2 (6 bases each). CDR1 and CDR2 from the germline V gene are SGHTA and FQGNSA. The length of the CDR3 is 13 residues. V was shortened by 2 bases and J by 7 bases, with 11 bases between the two germline ends. CDR3 bases: TGTGCCAGCAGCTTAAGGGGGGAGGCGACCCAGTACTTC. Translated, it gives CASSLRGEATQYF.

The chain uses TRBV29-1 and TRBJ2-3, with D possibly matching TRBD2 (6 bases). CDR3 length: 15 residues. CDR1 and CDR2 from the germline V gene are SQVTM and ANQGSEA. V lost 1 base, J lost 1 base, and 12 bases lay in between. In nucleotides, the CDR3 is TGCAGCGTTGAAGTCAGGGAGCGGGGCACAGATACGCAGTATTTT. It specifies CSVEVRERGTDTQYF.

The chain is built from TRBV7-2 and TRBJ1-2; D is possibly TRBD1 (6 bases). Germline loops: CDR1 SGHTA, CDR2 FQGNSA. The CDR3 sequence is 14 residues long. V lost 5 bases, J lost 4 bases, and 14 bases lay in between. The CDR3 region has the DNA TGTGCCAGCAGCCCCTCCGGACAGCCCTATGGCTACACCTTC. This translates into CASSPSGQPYGYTF.

The chain combines TRBV14 with TRBJ1-1; D uncertain. The germline V and J ends were trimmed by 6 bases and 0 bases, with 11 bases remaining between them. This CDR3 spans 14 amino acids. Germline CDR1 SGHDN, CDR2 FVKESK. CDR3: CASSSYRVNTEAFF. DNA for the CDR3: TGTGCCAGCAGTTCTTACAGAGTGAACACTGAAGCTTTCTTT.

The V call is TRBV9, the J call TRBJ1-2; tentative D call: TRBD1 (5 bases). The ends were cut back, 0 bases at V and 5 bases at J, with 11 bases in the middle. The CDR3 contains 14 residues. Per germline, CDR1 SGDLS and CDR2 YYNGEE. In DNA form, the CDR3 reads TGTGCCAGCAGCGTAGGTGGGACGGCTTATGGCTACACCTTC. Its translation: CASSVGGTAYGYTF.

V usage is TRBV5-1 and J usage is TRBJ1-2; 10 bases fit TRBD1. The CDR3 has 17 amino acids. Unmatched junction bases numbered 23, after V lost 10 bases and J lost 8 bases. CDR1 and CDR2 (germline): SGHRS, YFSETQ. As DNA, the CDR3 is TGCGCCTCACAGTACCAGACAGGGGGCGCCGGTTCCGTGGGCTACACCTTC. Residues: CASQYQTGGAGSVGYTF.

This chain joins TRBV27 and TRBJ1-1; D is possibly TRBD1 (6 bases). The germline gives CDR1 MNHEY, CDR2 SMNVEV (reference sequence). Trimming left V 3 bases short and J 0 bases short, with 17 bases between. This CDR3 comprises 17 residues. CDR3 amino acids: CASSLPPGHGLNTEAFF. For the CDR3, the DNA is TGTGCCAGCAGTTTGCCCCCGGGACACGGTTTGAACACTGAAGCTTTCTTT.

The chain combines TRBV3-1 (or the pseudogene TRBV3-2) with TRBJ1-2; D is possibly TRBD1 (5 bases). The CDR3 is made up of 15 amino acids. Between the trimmed V and J ends, which lost 4 bases and 1 base, there was a span of 13 bases. The germline gives CDR1 LGHDT, CDR2 YNNKEL (reference sequence). The CDR3 coding sequence is TGTGCCAGCAGCCGGGGCGTATCGGTTAACTATGGCTACACCTTC. Protein sequence: CASSRGVSVNYGYTF.

The chain couples TRBV6-5 to TRBJ1-1; D is unresolved. The CDR3 runs to 13 residues. V was shortened by 2 bases and J by 2 bases, with 6 bases between the two germline ends. In germline, CDR1 is MNHEY, CDR2 SVGAGI. The CDR3 nucleotides are TGTGCCAGCAGTTACGAGGATAACACTGAAGCTTTCTTT. Its protein is CASSYEDNTEAFF.

The genes are TRBV5-1 and TRBJ2-7; D uncertain. This CDR3 has 12 residues. The germline V and J ends were trimmed by 3 bases and 6 bases, with 10 bases remaining between them. Per germline, CDR1 SGHRS and CDR2 YFSETQ. CDR3 loop: CASSSVKGEQYF. CDR3 nucleotide sequence: TGCGCCAGCAGCTCGGTCAAGGGCGAGCAGTACTTC.

The chain has TRBV7-2 and TRBJ2-2, with a weak D call TRBD1 (5 bases). The germline gives CDR1 SGHTA, CDR2 FQGNSA. The CDR3 totals 16 residues. Between the trimmed V and J ends, which lost 6 bases and 1 base, there was a span of 15 bases. The CDR3 nucleotides are TGTGCCAGCAGACTACGGCCAACAGGGAACACCGGGGAGCTGTTTTTT. Amino acids: CASRLRPTGNTGELFF.

The chain recombines TRBV6-4 with TRBJ1-1; 8 nucleotides align to TRBD1. This CDR3 is 16 amino acids long. In germline, CDR1 is MRHNA, CDR2 SNTAGT. After removal of 6 bases from V and 1 base from J, the junction contained 10 bases not matched to a gene. The CDR3 loop reads CASRDRADPRNTEAFF. DNA of the CDR3: TGTGCCAGCAGGGACAGGGCAGATCCTCGGAACACTGAAGCTTTCTTT.

The chain combines TRBV5-6 with TRBJ2-2, with 7 bases that match TRBD1. Germline-derived CDR1 and CDR2 are SGHDT and YYEEEE. After removal of 2 bases from V and 0 bases from J, the junction contained 4 bases not matched to a gene. The CDR3 spans 16 residues. The CDR3 region is CASSFTGAPNTGELFF. CDR3 sequence (DNA): TGTGCCAGCAGCTTCACAGGGGCGCCGAACACCGGGGAGCTGTTTTTT. Supplemented by reference TRBV5-6 and TRBJ2-2, the full variable domain reads DAGVTQSPTHLIKTRGQQVTLRCSPKSGHDTVSWYQQALGQGPQFIFQYYEEEERQRGNFPDRFSGHQFPNYSSELNVNALLLGDSALYLCASSFTGAPNTGELFFGEGSRLTVL.